These T cell receptor beta chains were read from a single sample in a study of esophageal squamous cell carcinoma under preoperative chemotherapy. TCRdb re-derived calls from the PCR reads in MiXCR, one entry per CDR3 protein. Of 9,500 to 11,000 distinct CDR3 sequences listed, over 55% were seen once; the top ten hold roughly 27%. Sample collection was performed from a patient given preoperative chemotherapy. These receptor sequences come from a human donor with esophageal squamous cell carcinoma. The donor label of this sample is uncertain. CDR3s include the opening cysteine and the closing phenylalanine or tryptophan. The D gene is left open where the match is weak. The size of a clone is reported for some rows only, either as once, few or many, or as a class for expanded clones.

clone size | J gene | V gene | D gene | CDR3 DNA | CDR3 protein
NA | TRBJ2-3 | TRBV6-1 | TRBD2 | TGTGCCAGCAGTGAAGCGGCCGGGGGGAGCGGGGACCCAGATACGCAGTATTTT | CASSEAAGGSGDPDTQYF
once | TRBJ2-2 | TRBV6-5 | NA | TGTGCCAGGAGTTGTGAGAGCACCGGGGAGCAGTTTTTT | CARSCESTGEQFF
few | TRBJ2-3 | TRBV6-1 | TRBD2 | TGTGCCAGCACCGGACTAGGCCCCTCCGATACGCAGTATTTT | CASTGLGPSDTQYF
NA | TRBJ2-1 | TRBV6-1 | TRBD1 | TGTGCCAGCACAGGCAAAGGGACAGGGATATACAATGAGCAGTTCTTC | CASTGKGTGIYNEQFF
NA | TRBJ2-3 | TRBV11-3 | TRBD1 | TGTGCCAGGAGTCGGACAGGGAATTTCCAAGAGACGCAGTATTTT | CARSRTGNFQETQYF
NA | TRBJ2-1 | TRBV12-5 | TRBD1 | TGTGCTAGTGGTTTGGTACCGGGACAGCTGGCTAAGGGCGCCTACGAGCTGTACTTC | CASGLVPGQLAKGAYELYF
few | TRBJ1-3 | TRBV5-1 | TRBD1 | TGCGCCAGCAGCTTGGAGGGGGCCGTCGGAAACACCATATATTTT | CASSLEGAVGNTIYF
NA | TRBJ2-3 | TRBV6-1 | NA | TGTGCCAGGGGGGTGAGAGCCGAAGACACGCAGTATTTT | CARGVRAEDTQYF
NA | TRBJ2-2 | TRBV6-1 | NA | TGTGCCAGCGGCTCCCGGGGACACACCGGGGAGCTGTTTTTT | CASGSRGHTGELFF
NA | TRBJ2-7 | TRBV6-1 | NA | TGTGCCAGCAGTGAGGGGGGAGGGGGGGGTTCTGACACAGATACGCAGTACTTC | CASSEGGGGGSDTDTQYF
NA | TRBJ2-1 | TRBV6-1 | NA | TGTGCCAGCAGTGATGAGAAGACCGATGAGCAGTTCTTT | CASSDEKTDEQFF
NA | TRBJ1-2 | TRBV10-1 | NA | TGCGCCAGCAGCATCATCGTAAGGTACTATGGCTACACCTTC | CASSIIVRYYGYTF
NA | TRBJ2-1 | TRBV6-1 | NA | TGTGCCAGCAGTGAAGCCCAGGAACGCACAGATGAGCAGTTCTTC | CASSEAQERTDEQFF
few | TRBJ2-7 | TRBV10-1 | NA | TGCGCCAGCAGTGAGGGACACTCCTACGAGCAGTACTTC | CASSEGHSYEQYF
NA | TRBJ1-1 | TRBV6-1 | NA | TGTGCCGCCCAAGAAACAGGGCGTAACACTGAAGCTTTCTTT | CAAQETGRNTEAFF
NA | TRBJ2-5 | TRBV6-1 | NA | TGTGCCAGCGCGGGGCTTGGGGGAAGTGACCCAGAGACCCAGTACTTC | CASAGLGGSDPETQYF
NA | TRBJ2-4 | TRBV7-6 | NA | TGTGCCAGCAGCTTGGGTATGGGTGGCAAAAACATTCAGTACTTC | CASSLGMGGKNIQYF
NA | TRBJ2-2 | TRBV6-1 | NA | TGTGCCAGGGGCGAGGAGAAGACCGGGGAGCTGTTTTTT | CARGEEKTGELFF
NA | TRBJ1-1 | TRBV27 | NA | TGTGCCAGCAGTAGCTATCCACTCAACACTGAAGCTTTCTTT | CASSSYPLNTEAFF
NA | TRBJ2-7 | TRBV27 | TRBD2 | TGTGCCAGCAGTTTGGGGACTAGCGGCTACGAGCAGTACTTC | CASSLGTSGYEQYF
NA | TRBJ2-5 | TRBV7-6 | NA | TGTGCCAGCAGCTTGGGGTTGGGGGCGGGCCAAGAGACCCAGTACTTC | CASSLGLGAGQETQYF
NA | TRBJ2-4 | TRBV4-1 | NA | TGCGCCAGCAGCCAGGGTCACGGGGACCGGGCCAAAAAGATCCAGTACTTC | CASSQGHGDRAKKIQYF
NA | TRBJ2-4 | TRBV6-1 | NA | TGTGCCAGCAGTGAATTGGGGCGGAGAGCCACAAACATTCAGTATTTC | CASSELGRRATNIQYF
NA | TRBJ2-1 | TRBV6-1 | NA | TGTGCCAGCAGCGACGGGAACTCCTACAATGAGCAGTTCTTC | CASSDGNSYNEQFF
NA | TRBJ2-4 | TRBV7-2 | NA | TGTGCCAGCAGCTTAGGAGGGGACCCGCTGAATATTCAGTACTTC | CASSLGGDPLNIQYF
NA | TRBJ2-1 | TRBV7-8 | NA | TGTGCCAGCAGCTTAGCCGGGACGGGTGGCCATGAGCAGTTCTTC | CASSLAGTGGHEQFF
NA | TRBJ2-3 | TRBV6-1 | TRBD2 | TGTGCCAGCAGGGGAGGCGGGCGGGGGGGCGGAGAGACGCAGTATTTT | CASRGGGRGGGETQYF
NA | TRBJ2-1 | TRBV4-1 | NA | TGCGCCAGTGTTGGGCGGTCTTGGAATGAGCAGTTCTTC | CASVGRSWNEQFF
once | TRBJ2-3 | TRBV6-1 | NA | TGTGCCAGCACCCCCGGGGGCCCCCGAGATGAGCAGTATTTC | CASTPGGPRDEQYF
NA | TRBJ2-2 | TRBV6-5 | TRBD2 | TGTGCCAGCAGTTACGATAGCGGGAGGGGAACCGGGGAGCTGTTTTTT | CASSYDSGRGTGELFF
NA | TRBJ2-3 | TRBV7-9 | NA | TGTGCCAGCAGCCCCAGGGGTGAGCCTTTGAGCACAGATACGCAGTATTTT | CASSPRGEPLSTDTQYF
NA | TRBJ2-7 | TRBV6-1 | TRBD2 | TGTGCCAGCAGTGAATCTAGCGGCCACCCCCTATTCTACGAGCAGTACTTC | CASSESSGHPLFYEQYF
medium-sized | TRBJ1-1 | TRBV6-5 | NA | TGTGCCAGCAGTTTTGAGGGATCGGTGAAGAACACTGAAGCTTTCTTT | CASSFEGSVKNTEAFF
NA | TRBJ2-7 | TRBV6-1 | NA | TGTGCCAGGGGGCTGGGGGCCCGAAACACGCAGTACTTC | CARGLGARNTQYF
NA | TRBJ1-2 | TRBV6-1 | NA | TGTGCCAGCAGTGAACTTGGCGGAACGACTAGCACCTTC | CASSELGGTTSTF
large | TRBJ2-7 | TRBV6-1 | NA | TGTGCCAGCAGGAATGATAGGGGAGGCTCCTACGAGCAGTACTTC | CASRNDRGGSYEQYF
NA | TRBJ2-7 | TRBV14 | NA | TGTGCCAGCAGCCAAGGGGCGACTACTTCCTACGAGCAGTACTTC | CASSQGATTSYEQYF
few | TRBJ2-5 | TRBV6-1 | NA | TGTGCCAGCAGCACAAGTTGGTACCAAGAGACCCAGTACTTC | CASSTSWYQETQYF
once | TRBJ2-5 | TRBV6-1 | TRBD2 | TGTGCCAGCAGTGAAGCGGGCGGGGGGGGCGGTGCCAAAGATACCCAGTACTTC | CASSEAGGGGGAKDTQYF
NA | TRBJ2-3 | TRBV11-2 | NA | TGTGGCAGGAGCTCCGGGGAGTGTGGCCAAGAGACCCAGTATTTT | CGRSSGECGQETQYF
NA | TRBJ2-7 | TRBV27 | NA | TGTGCCAGCAGTTTCCCTAGCTCCTACGAGCAGTACTTC | CASSFPSSYEQYF
NA | TRBJ2-3 | TRBV18 | NA | TGTGCCAGCTCACCCAAGGGGAGCACAGATACGCAGTATTTT | CASSPKGSTDTQYF
NA | TRBJ2-1 | TRBV7-2 | TRBD2 | TGTGCCAGCGCGGGGCGCGGGGGGGGGGGCCAAGAGACGCAGTATTTC | CASAGRGGGGQETQYF
NA | TRBJ1-5 | TRBV12-5 | NA | TGTGCTAGTGGTTTGAGGACCGATCAGCCCCAGCATTTT | CASGLRTDQPQHF
NA | TRBJ1-2 | TRBV6-1 | TRBD1 | TGTGCCAGCAGTCCACAGGGGGCGCATTTTGGCTACACCTTC | CASSPQGAHFGYTF